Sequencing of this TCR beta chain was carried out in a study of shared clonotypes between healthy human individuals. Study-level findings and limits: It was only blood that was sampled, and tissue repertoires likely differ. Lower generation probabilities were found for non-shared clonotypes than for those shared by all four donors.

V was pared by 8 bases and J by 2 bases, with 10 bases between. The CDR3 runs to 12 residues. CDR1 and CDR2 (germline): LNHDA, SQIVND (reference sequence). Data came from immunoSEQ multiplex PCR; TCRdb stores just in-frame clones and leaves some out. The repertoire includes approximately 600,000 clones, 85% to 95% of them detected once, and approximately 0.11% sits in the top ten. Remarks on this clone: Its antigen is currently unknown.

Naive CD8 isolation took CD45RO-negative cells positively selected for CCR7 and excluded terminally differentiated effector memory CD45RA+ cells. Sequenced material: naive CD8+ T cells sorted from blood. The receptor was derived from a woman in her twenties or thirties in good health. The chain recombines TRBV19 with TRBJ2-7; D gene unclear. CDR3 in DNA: TGTGCCAGTGCCGGGCCGACCTACGAGCAGTACTTC. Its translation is CASAGPTYEQYF.